This T cell receptor (beta chain) derives from a study of blood T cell repertoires in COVID-19. Looked up from germline, CDR1 is SNHLY and CDR2 is FYNNEI. This CDR3 spans 15 amino acids. V lost 7 bases and J lost 1; bases outside the gene matches: 9. Recruited during active infection, patients (from Seattle) were subsequently followed longitudinally. Sequencing was performed with immunoSEQ multiplex PCR; in TCRdb, only in-frame clones are kept and a portion is missing. Of about 230,000 clones in the sample, 83% are singletons; the top ten hold roughly 1.2%. In this sample, this clone turned up once. What was sequenced was peripheral blood. The J gene is TRBJ1-1, the V gene TRBV2; 7 bases match TRBD1. This TCR came from a woman in her thirties with COVID-19, enrolled during active disease. CDR3 coding DNA: TGTGCCAGCATCCTTTCGACAGGGTCGAACACTGAAGCTTTCTTT. Translation: CASILSTGSNTEAFF.